Listed below are T cell receptor beta chains from one sample, sequenced in a study of beta chain features in type 1 diabetes. The method was immunoSEQ multiplex PCR; TCRdb's version includes in-frame clones alone and lacks a portion of them. The repertoire holds 300,000 to 350,000 clones, around 19% seen once, with approximately 0.043% in the top ten. Specimen: naive CD4+ T cells from blood. These receptors came from a woman aged 18-35 years in good health. CDR3s include the opening cysteine and the closing phenylalanine or tryptophan. A D gene is named only where the DNA matches it firmly. Expanded clones get a size class; other rows say once, few or many, or leave the size out.

d_gene,j_gene,v_gene,abundance,CDR3aa,CDR3nt
TRBD2,TRBJ2-1,TRBV15,few,CATSRELAGNNEQFF,TGTGCCACCAGCAGAGAACTAGCGGGAAACAATGAGCAGTTCTTC
-,TRBJ2-3,TRBV7-2,-,CASSVGALDTQYF,TGTGCCAGCAGCGTGGGCGCCTTGGATACGCAGTATTTT
-,TRBJ1-2,TRBV9,-,CASSLSQVPYGYTF,TGTGCCAGCAGCCTATCCCAGGTTCCCTATGGCTACACCTTC
TRBD2,TRBJ2-7,TRBV5-1,few,CASSPTWTSEYEQYF,TGCGCCAGCAGCCCCACCTGGACTAGCGAGTACGAGCAGTACTTC
-,TRBJ2-7,TRBV5-6,few,CASSPWRGGLYEQYF,TGTGCCAGCAGCCCTTGGCGAGGGGGACTATACGAGCAGTACTTC
TRBD1,TRBJ1-1,TRBV29-1,-,CSAPTGGNEAFF,TGCAGCGCCCCGACAGGGGGAAACGAAGCTTTCTTT
-,TRBJ2-4,TRBV27,-,CASAGVLAKNIQYF,TGTGCCAGCGCAGGGGTTCTAGCCAAAAACATTCAGTACTTC
-,TRBJ2-7,TRBV30,-,CAWSQQSYEQYF,TGTGCCTGGAGTCAACAGTCCTACGAGCAGTACTTC
-,TRBJ2-7,TRBV7-2,-,CASRLVGRYGEQYF,TGTGCCAGCAGATTAGTAGGCAGGTACGGCGAGCAGTACTTC
-,TRBJ2-1,TRBV5-1,-,CASSWAAGTNYNEQFF,TGCGCCAGCAGCTGGGCGGCCGGGACAAATTACAATGAGCAGTTCTTC
-,TRBJ2-5,TRBV5-1,few,CASSLVTGGSGETQYF,TGCGCCAGCAGCTTGGTTACCGGTGGGTCCGGGGAGACCCAGTACTTC
-,TRBJ2-3,TRBV13,few,CASSFSGTRTQYF,TGTGCCAGCAGCTTTTCAGGGACTCGTACGCAGTATTTT
TRBD2,TRBJ2-7,TRBV6-1,few,CASSAIAGFDEQYF,TGTGCCAGCAGTGCCATAGCGGGGTTCGACGAGCAGTACTTC
-,TRBJ1-2,TRBV30,-,CAWKSGQGFGGYTF,TGTGCCTGGAAATCAGGTCAGGGGTTCGGCGGCTACACCTTC
TRBD2,TRBJ2-1,TRBV10-3,few,CAISEFGAGGDEQFF,TGTGCCATCAGTGAGTTTGGGGCGGGAGGAGATGAGCAGTTCTTC
-,TRBJ1-1,TRBV11-1,-,CASRKSGSEAFF,TGTGCCAGCAGAAAGTCAGGGTCTGAAGCTTTCTTT
TRBD2,TRBJ2-7,TRBV11-2,-,CASSSTSGGIYEQYF,TGTGCCAGCAGCTCTACTAGCGGGGGCATATACGAGCAGTACTTC
-,TRBJ2-5,TRBV20-1,few,CSARLQETQYF,TGCAGTGCCCGACTCCAGGAGACCCAGTACTTC
TRBD1,TRBJ1-1,TRBV14,-,CASRPGGAGRNTEAFF,TGTGCCAGCAGACCAGGGGGCGCGGGAAGGAACACTGAAGCTTTCTTT
-,TRBJ2-3,TRBV18,few,CASSPRALRADTQYF,TGTGCCAGCTCACCAAGGGCCCTGAGGGCAGATACGCAGTATTTT
TRBD2,TRBJ2-1,TRBV5-1,-,CASSLASGGHNEQFF,TGCGCCAGCAGCTTGGCTAGCGGGGGGCATAATGAGCAGTTCTTC
-,TRBJ2-5,TRBV27,once,CASSLRLATETQYF,TGTGCCAGCAGTTTACGCCTAGCGACGGAGACCCAGTACTTC
TRBD1,TRBJ2-6,TRBV19,-,CASTWDRGNVLTF,TGTGCCAGTACCTGGGACAGGGGCAACGTCCTGACTTTC
TRBD1,TRBJ1-2,TRBV6-1,-,CASSAQGYGYTF,TGTGCCAGCAGTGCACAGGGGTATGGCTACACCTTC
-,TRBJ1-6,TRBV2,-,CASSAQVRGNSPLHF,TGTGCCAGCAGTGCTCAGGTTAGGGGTAATTCACCCCTCCACTTT
-,TRBJ2-1,TRBV7-9,few,CASSLGGRGTGNEQFF,TGTGCCAGCAGCTTAGGTGGTCGAGGGACTGGCAATGAGCAGTTCTTC
-,TRBJ1-4,TRBV30,few,CAWQNPNEKLFF,TGTGCCTGGCAGAATCCTAATGAAAAACTGTTTTTT
-,TRBJ1-1,TRBV5-1,-,CATWDTSNTEAFF,TGCGCCACTTGGGACACCTCAAACACTGAAGCTTTCTTT
TRBD2,TRBJ2-1,TRBV5-1,-,CASSSQQAGGNEQFF,TGCGCCAGCAGCTCGCAGCAGGCGGGGGGCAATGAGCAGTTCTTC
-,TRBJ2-7,TRBV28,few,CASTKTDYYEQYF,TGTGCCAGCACCAAGACAGATTACTACGAGCAGTACTTC
-,TRBJ1-2,TRBV25-1,few,CASGGHSYGYTF,TGTGCCAGCGGGGGACATAGCTATGGCTACACCTTC
TRBD1,TRBJ1-5,TRBV4-1,-,CASSQTGTGGNQPQHF,TGCGCCAGCAGCCAAACCGGGACAGGGGGCAATCAGCCCCAGCATTTT
-,TRBJ2-7,TRBV7-2,-,CASSLRREEQYF,TGTGCCAGCAGCTTACGCCGGGAAGAGCAGTACTTC
-,TRBJ1-2,TRBV5-4,-,CASSRRDWSGYTF,TGTGCCAGCAGTCGTCGGGACTGGTCTGGCTACACCTTC
TRBD1,TRBJ1-2,TRBV19,-,CASSGGQDLGYGYTF,TGTGCCAGTAGTGGGGGACAGGACCTCGGCTATGGCTACACCTTC
-,TRBJ2-7,TRBV7-9,-,CASSRYYEQYF,TGTGCCAGCAGCCGTTACTACGAGCAGTACTTC
TRBD1,TRBJ1-5,TRBV12-5,-,CASGWGQDSNQPQHF,TGTGCTAGTGGTTGGGGACAGGACTCCAATCAGCCCCAGCATTTT
-,TRBJ1-5,TRBV2,-,CASSYTGNQPQHF,TGTGCCAGCAGCTACACAGGGAATCAGCCCCAGCATTTT
TRBD1,TRBJ1-1,TRBV25-1,few,CASKGTGLEAFF,TGTGCCAGCAAGGGGACAGGGCTTGAAGCTTTCTTT
-,TRBJ1-2,TRBV5-1,-,CASTSGGSYGYTF,TGCGCCAGCACCAGCGGAGGGTCCTATGGCTACACCTTC
-,TRBJ1-2,TRBV30,-,CAWSVSPTTSTYGYTF,TGTGCCTGGAGTGTCTCCCCTACCACGAGTACCTATGGCTACACCTTC
-,TRBJ1-6,TRBV4-3,few,CASSQLREHSPLHF,TGCGCCAGCAGCCAACTCCGAGAGCATTCACCCCTCCACTTT
-,TRBJ2-6,TRBV4-3,few,CASSQRAFPGANVLTF,TGCGCCAGCAGCCAGCGGGCCTTTCCTGGGGCCAACGTCCTGACTTTC
-,TRBJ2-6,TRBV19,-,CASSSLSGANVLTF,TGTGCCAGTAGTAGTCTCTCTGGGGCCAACGTCCTGACTTTC
-,TRBJ2-7,TRBV7-8,few,CASSLVEGEQYF,TGTGCCAGCAGCTTAGTCGAGGGAGAGCAGTACTTC
-,TRBJ1-1,TRBV14,-,CASSPTPNLEAFF,TGTGCCAGCAGCCCAACGCCTAATCTTGAAGCTTTCTTT
-,TRBJ1-2,TRBV29-1,-,CSVGGGNYGYTF,TGCAGCGTTGGCGGGGGGAACTATGGCTACACCTTC
TRBD2,TRBJ2-3,TRBV6-5,-,CASSYSGRGNTDTQYF,TGTGCCAGCAGTTACTCGGGGCGGGGGAACACAGATACGCAGTATTTT
TRBD2,TRBJ2-3,TRBV7-2,-,CASSLGLAGGTDTQYF,TGTGCCAGCAGCTTGGGACTAGCGGGGGGCACAGATACGCAGTATTTT
TRBD2,TRBJ2-3,TRBV7-8,-,CASSYLAGADTQYF,TGTGCCAGCAGCTACCTAGCGGGAGCAGATACGCAGTATTTT
TRBD1,TRBJ2-7,TRBV7-2,-,CASSVGTGYYEQYF,TGTGCCAGCAGCGTAGGGACAGGTTACTACGAGCAGTACTTC
-,TRBJ1-6,TRBV7-2,-,CASSFQGSSYNSPLHF,TGTGCCAGCAGCTTTCAGGGGAGCTCCTATAATTCACCCCTCCACTTT
-,TRBJ1-4,TRBV19,few,CASSILLYRVTNEKLFF,TGTGCCAGTAGTATCCTCCTCTACAGGGTAACTAATGAAAAACTGTTTTTT
-,TRBJ1-6,TRBV14,-,CASSRLPPWGGRGSPLHF,TGTGCCAGCAGCCGGCTCCCTCCATGGGGGGGGCGCGGTTCACCCCTCCACTTT
TRBD2,TRBJ2-1,TRBV7-9,-,CASRVAGAGTYNEQFF,TGTGCCAGCCGTGTAGCGGGAGCGGGGACCTACAATGAGCAGTTCTTC
-,TRBJ1-1,TRBV7-9,-,CASSRLAGLLNTEAFF,TGTGCCAGCAGTCGCCTGGCGGGACTCCTGAACACTGAAGCTTTCTTT
-,TRBJ2-5,TRBV15,-,CATSRVQETQYF,TGTGCCACCAGCAGAGTACAAGAGACCCAGTACTTC
-,TRBJ2-2,TRBV2,-,CASSTLAGNTGELFF,TGTGCCAGCAGTACTCTGGCGGGGAACACCGGGGAGCTGTTTTTT
TRBD1,TRBJ1-1,TRBV5-1,few,CASSWGTGNTEAFF,TGCGCCAGCAGCTGGGGGACAGGGAACACTGAAGCTTTCTTT